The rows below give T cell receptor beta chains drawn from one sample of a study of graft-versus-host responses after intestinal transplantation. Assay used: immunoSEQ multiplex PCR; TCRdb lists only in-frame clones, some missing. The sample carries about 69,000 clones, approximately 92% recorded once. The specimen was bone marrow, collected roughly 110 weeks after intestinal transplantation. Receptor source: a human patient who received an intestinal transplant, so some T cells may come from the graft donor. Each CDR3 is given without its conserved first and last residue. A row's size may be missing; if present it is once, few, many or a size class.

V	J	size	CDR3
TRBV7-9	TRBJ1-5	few	ASSLDGSNQPQH
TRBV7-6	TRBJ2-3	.	ASALDYTDTQY
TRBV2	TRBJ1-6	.	ASSAPTGAPTSLYNSPLH
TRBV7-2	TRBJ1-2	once	ASSSGTDRPLYGYT
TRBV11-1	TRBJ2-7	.	ASSLGDSSYEQY
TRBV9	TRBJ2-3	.	ASSQRLAGGPGTDTQY
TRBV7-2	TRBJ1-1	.	ASSIQGRDTEAF
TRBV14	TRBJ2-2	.	ASSHGTGELF
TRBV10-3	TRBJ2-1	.	AISVQLAVYNEQF
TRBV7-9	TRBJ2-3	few	ASNPGLGDTDTQY
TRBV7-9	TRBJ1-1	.	ASSVQGGTEAF
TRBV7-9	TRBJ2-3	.	ASTARLQREGWRGQY
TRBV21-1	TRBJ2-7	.	ASSKGGQSSYYEQY
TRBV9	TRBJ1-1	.	ASSVGGQGFTEAF
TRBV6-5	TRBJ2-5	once	ASSLRTELGKETQY
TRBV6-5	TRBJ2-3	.	ASSYKSGPITDTQY
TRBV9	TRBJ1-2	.	ASSARGSSTYGYT
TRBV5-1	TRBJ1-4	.	ASSGAPGGPGEKLF
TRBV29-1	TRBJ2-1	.	SVEELAGYYNEQF
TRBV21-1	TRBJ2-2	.	ASPRGGLTGELF
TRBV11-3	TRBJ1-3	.	ASSIRQGDSGNTIY
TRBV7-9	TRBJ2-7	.	ASSLAVSYEQY
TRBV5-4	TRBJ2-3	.	ASSLVSGGMDTQY
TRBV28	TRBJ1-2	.	ASIPVEGYYGYT
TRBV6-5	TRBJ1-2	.	ASSYGKLSH
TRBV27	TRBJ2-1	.	ASSLGLHYNEQF
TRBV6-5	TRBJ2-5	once	ASAGEETQY
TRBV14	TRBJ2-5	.	ASSQAWGETQY
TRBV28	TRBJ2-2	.	ASRSLWSNGELF
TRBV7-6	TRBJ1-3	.	ASSPGVGGSSGNTIY
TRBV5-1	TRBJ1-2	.	ASSLSQGYYGYT
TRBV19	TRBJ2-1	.	ASSVGSYNEQF
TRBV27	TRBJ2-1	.	ASSSSRGALPGDNEQF
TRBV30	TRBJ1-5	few	AWSKGPGPNQPQH
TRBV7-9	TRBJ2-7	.	ASSLLVEGLYEQY
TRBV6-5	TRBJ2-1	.	ASSFSGGPYNEQF
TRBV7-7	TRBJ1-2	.	ASSLVEPVKGRGQANYGYT
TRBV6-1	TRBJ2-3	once	ASRPGQGPDTQY
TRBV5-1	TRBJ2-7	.	ASSEAQGQGGEQY
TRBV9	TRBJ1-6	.	ASSVGSVAEAGNSPLH
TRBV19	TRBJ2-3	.	ASSIGQAGGPRVADTQY
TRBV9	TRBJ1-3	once	ASSGDGGNTIY
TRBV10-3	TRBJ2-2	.	AIRTGGDTGELF
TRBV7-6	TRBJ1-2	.	ASSPHRDRYHIGYGYT
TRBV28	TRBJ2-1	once	ASSWDRHGGSGSSYNEQF
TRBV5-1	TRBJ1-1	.	ASSSPGGITEAF
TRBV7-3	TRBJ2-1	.	ASSLEVDNEQF